One and the same sample provided the 30 T cell receptor beta chains below, sequenced in a study of OX40 agonist ivuxolimab in advanced cancers. Using immunoSEQ multiplex PCR, the repertoire was profiled, and TCRdb retains in-frame clones only, with some absent. The table records tens of thousands of clones, around 83% of them present only once. Sequencing was performed on CD4+ or CD8+ T cells sorted from blood, taken in a trial of the OX40 agonist ivuxolimab. The receptors come from an adult with an advanced solid tumor such as melanoma, head and neck, liver or kidney cancer.

The genes are TRBV5-1 and TRBJ1-1; 7 nucleotides line up with TRBD1. The V and J ends lost 5 bases and 0 bases, in that order; junction bases with no gene match: 7. CDR3 length equals 15 residues. The V gene's germline CDR1 is SGHRS and CDR2 YFSETQ. The CDR3 DNA reads as TGCGCCAGCAGTTTCCCCGACAGGGTGAACACTGAAGCTTTCTTT. This gives the protein CASSFPDRVNTEAFF.

The rearrangement joins TRBV19 to TRBJ1-2; a weak D match, TRBD1 (6 bases). V gave up 4 bases and J gave up 4 bases, with 13 bases separating them. The CDR3 extends over 14 amino acids. Germline V CDR1 and CDR2: LNHDA, SQIVND (reference sequence). CDR3 sequence: CASSTGSGAYGYTF. CDR3 nucleotide sequence: TGTGCCAGTAGTACAGGTTCGGGGGCCTATGGCTACACCTTC. Supplemented by reference TRBV19 and TRBJ1-2, the full variable domain reads DGGITQSPKYLFRKEGQNVTLSCEQNLNHDAMYWYRQDPGQGLRLIYYSQIVNDFQKGDIAEGYSVSREKKESFPLTVTSAQKNPTAFYLCASSTGSGAYGYTFGSGTRLTVV.

This clone came up a few times. The chain employs TRBV4-3 and TRBJ1-6; D may be TRBD1 (6 bases). V dropped 0 bases and J dropped 9 bases, with 12 bases sitting between them. Germline V lookup: CDR1 LGHNA, CDR2 YSLEER. The CDR3 is 15 amino acids. The CDR3 region is CASSQDRGASSPLHF. The CDR3 nucleotides read TGCGCCAGCAGCCAAGATCGGGGGGCGAGTTCACCCCTCCACTTT.

This clone is a singleton in its sample. This sequence joins TRBV30 and TRBJ1-2; TRBD1 is a possible D gene (5 bases). Per the germline V gene, CDR1 is GTSNPN and CDR2 is SVGIG (reference sequence). This CDR3 spans 17 amino acids. The V gene lost 7 bases and the J gene lost 0 bases, with 24 bases spanning the gap. This CDR3 reads CAYTSDSGRISNYGYTF. The CDR3 coding sequence is TGTGCCTATACGAGTGATTCAGGGAGGATATCTAACTATGGCTACACCTTC.

J is TRBJ2-7 and V is TRBV4-2; D remains ambiguous. The V end was cut by 6 bases, the J end by 3 bases, with 12 bases between. CDR1 is LGHNA, CDR2 YNFKEQ, per germline. The CDR3 contains 13 residues. CDR3 bases: TGTGCCAGCAGTGTCCCTAGGCTCTACGAGCAGTACTTC. Amino acids: CASSVPRLYEQYF.

V gene TRBV6-1 combines with J gene TRBJ2-2; D gene ambiguous. V was pared by 4 bases and J by 6 bases, with 15 bases between. This CDR3 is 15 amino acids long. The germline CDR1 and CDR2 sequences are MNHNS and SASEGT. The CDR3 loop reads CASSGRLVRSGELFF. CDR3 bases: TGTGCCAGCAGTGGTCGCTTAGTTAGGTCCGGGGAGCTGTTTTTT.

The CDR3 nucleotides are TGTGCCAGCAGCTTGGCCTTAAGAGGCGAGCAGTACTTC. Translated: CASSLALRGEQYF. The genes are TRBV7-2 and TRBJ2-7; D gene unclear. The V end lost 3 bases, the J end lost 6 bases, and 12 bases lay between the germline ends. The CDR3 is 13 amino acids. Per germline, CDR1 SGHTA and CDR2 FQGNSA.

The chain has TRBV20-1 and TRBJ2-1, with unresolved D. The CDR3 has 11 residues. Germline V gene lookup returns CDR1 DFQATT and CDR2 SNEGSKA (reference sequence). V lost 6 bases, J lost 4 bases, and 7 bases lay in between. This chain's CDR3 is CSAERYNEQFF. The DNA for the CDR3 is TGCAGTGCGGAAAGGTACAATGAGCAGTTCTTC.

This clone appeared once. The CDR3 region has the DNA TGTGCCATCAGTGAGCGGGCCATCGTCAGCTCTGGAAACACCATATATTTT. This translates into CAISERAIVSSGNTIYF. The chain uses TRBV10-3 and TRBJ1-3; no definite D call. This CDR3 has 17 residues. The germline V gene encodes CDR1 ENHRY and CDR2 SYGVKD. V dropped 2 bases and J dropped 0 bases, with 14 bases sitting between them.

V usage is TRBV6-6 and J usage is TRBJ2-3, with TRBD1 matching 10 bases. The CDR3 is made up of 16 amino acids. Germline V gives CDR1 MNHNY, CDR2 SVGAGI (reference sequence). With 2 bases clipped from V and 3 bases from J, the junction kept 5 bases outside the gene matches. The CDR3 here is CASSYGRGQGTDTQYF. The CDR3 nucleotides read TGTGCCAGCAGTTACGGCCGGGGACAGGGGACAGATACGCAGTATTTT.

This clone was counted a single time. The V gene is TRBV9, the J gene TRBJ1-1; D unclear. Germline assignment: CDR1 SGDLS and CDR2 YYNGEE. This CDR3 contains 14 residues. V lost 4 bases and J lost 1, with 11 bases in between. The CDR3 loop reads CASSTQTQNTEAFF. The CDR3 DNA reads TGTGCCAGCAGCACTCAGACACAGAACACTGAAGCTTTCTTT.

The chain carries TRBV7-9 and TRBJ2-1, with D perhaps assigned TRBD1 or TRBD2 (5 bases each). The V end lost 5 bases, the J end lost 3 bases, and 11 bases lay between the germline ends. The length of the CDR3 is 14 residues. CDR1 SEHNR and CDR2 FQNEAQ come from the germline V gene (reference sequence). Here the CDR3 reads CASSGGGGYNEQFF. Written as DNA, the CDR3 is TGTGCCAGCAGCGGAGGTGGGGGCTACAATGAGCAGTTCTTC.

The genes are TRBV5-6 and TRBJ1-2; tentatively, D is TRBD1 (6 bases). This CDR3 spans 13 amino acids. In germline, CDR1 is SGHDT, CDR2 YYEEEE. Trimming pared 2 bases from V and 4 bases from J, leaving 9 bases between. CDR3 protein: CASSFGRGYGYTF. CDR3 bases: TGTGCCAGCAGCTTCGGCAGGGGCTATGGCTACACCTTC.

The chain uses TRBV19 and TRBJ1-2; no definite D call. This CDR3 is 14 amino acids long. Per germline, CDR1 LNHDA and CDR2 SQIVND (reference sequence). Deletions cut 3 bases from V and 5 bases from J, with 13 bases between. CDR3 region: CASSMAYSQYGYTF. In nucleotides, the CDR3 is TGTGCCAGTAGTATGGCGTACAGCCAGTATGGCTACACCTTC.

The chain has TRBV9 and TRBJ2-1, with 7 nucleotides matching TRBD2. The CDR3 totals 15 residues. Germline loops: CDR1 SGDLS, CDR2 YYNGEE. V shed 4 bases and J 4 bases; nucleotides not matched to a gene: 8. For the CDR3, the DNA is TGTGCCAGCAGCCCCCGGACTAGAGCGTACAATGAGCAGTTCTTC. Residues: CASSPRTRAYNEQFF.

This clone was seen once. Sequence at one end of the junction differs from germline and may be a read error. V is TRBV5-4 and J is TRBJ1-2, with D possibly being TRBD1 (5 bases). The germline V gene has CDR1 SGHNT and CDR2 YYREEE (reference sequence). This CDR3 spans 14 amino acids. CDR3 nucleotide sequence: TGTGCCAGCAGCTTGCCTACAGGTCCTTTTGGCTACGCCTTC. Translation gives CASSLPTGPFGYAF.

V is TRBV9 and J is TRBJ2-1; 9 positions match TRBD2. The germline V gene encodes CDR1 SGDLS and CDR2 YYNGEE. The CDR3 is made up of 15 amino acids. The ends lost 2 bases at V and 2 bases at J; junction bases unmatched: 2. The CDR3 loop is CASSVTSGPYNEQFF. As DNA, the CDR3 is TGTGCCAGCAGCGTTACTAGCGGGCCCTACAATGAGCAGTTCTTC.

This CDR3 reads CASSSWPSIYGYTF. The DNA for the CDR3 is TGTGCCAGCAGCTCGTGGCCCAGCATTTATGGCTACACCTTC. The chain joins TRBV5-6 to TRBJ1-2; D is uncertain. The ends were cut back, 3 bases at V and 5 bases at J, with 14 bases in the middle. CDR3 size: 14 residues. CDR1 is SGHDT and CDR2 is YYEEEE in the germline V gene.

The V call is TRBV29-1, the J call TRBJ1-1; D is perhaps TRBD1 (6 bases). V shed 7 bases and J shed 5 bases, with 8 bases lying between them. Germline CDR1 reads SQVTM; CDR2 reads ANQGSEA. The CDR3 has 10 amino acids. The CDR3 sequence: CSDQGTEAFF. DNA for the CDR3: TGCAGCGACCAGGGGACTGAAGCTTTCTTT.

This chain joins TRBV7-9 and TRBJ1-6; D unresolved. Germline CDR1 SEHNR, CDR2 FQNEAQ (reference sequence). There are 17 residues in the CDR3. V was pared by 5 bases and J by 4 bases, with 18 bases between. CDR3 sequence: CASSPTSYLSYNSPLHF. The CDR3 bases are TGTGCCAGCAGCCCAACGAGTTACCTCTCTTATAATTCACCCCTCCACTTT.

The chain has TRBV27 and TRBJ1-1, with a possible D match to TRBD1 (5 bases). The V end lost 8 bases, the J end lost 0 bases, and 10 bases lay between the germline ends. CDR1 is MNHEY and CDR2 is SMNVEV in the germline V gene (reference sequence). CDR3 length: 13 amino acids. As DNA, the CDR3 is TGTGCCAGCCTAGGGGTAATGAACACTGAAGCTTTCTTT. Translation: CASLGVMNTEAFF.

This rearrangement joins TRBV12-5 to TRBJ1-5; D is uncertain. Germline-derived CDR1 and CDR2 are LGHNT and FRNRAP. V was clipped by 6 bases and J by 3 bases, with 6 bases between them. This CDR3 is built from 12 residues. This CDR3 is CASGPNNQPQHF. As DNA, the CDR3 is TGTGCTAGTGGGCCCAACAATCAGCCCCAGCATTTT. The complete variable domain, with remaining parts taken from reference TRBV12-5 and TRBJ1-5, reads DARVTQTPRHKVTEMGQEVTMRCQPILGHNTVFWYRQTMMQGLELLAYFRNRAPLDDSGMPKDRFSAEMPDATLATLKIQPSEPRDSAVYFCASGPNNQPQHFGDGTRLSIL.

This chain links TRBV30 with TRBJ2-7; 8 nucleotides align to TRBD1. Germline V gene data show CDR1 as GTSNPN and CDR2 as SVGIG (reference sequence). The CDR3 consists of 15 residues. J gave up 1 base and V 1 base, and 6 bases lay outside the gene matches. CDR3 amino acids: CAWSGTGRISYEQYF. CDR3 coding DNA: TGTGCCTGGAGTGGGACAGGGAGAATTTCCTACGAGCAGTACTTC.

V and J are TRBV28 and TRBJ2-1, with D maybe TRBD2 (5 bases). CDR1 is MDHEN and CDR2 is SYDVKM in the germline V gene. This CDR3 is built from 12 residues. Trimming pared 5 bases from V and 4 bases from J, leaving 6 bases between. The CDR3 loop reads CASSGLYNEQFF. DNA of the CDR3: TGTGCCAGCAGTGGACTTTACAATGAGCAGTTCTTC.

This chain connects TRBV11-2 to TRBJ2-7; D ambiguous. There are 13 residues in the CDR3. Germline lookup yields CDR1 SGHAT and CDR2 FQNNGV. Trimming cost V 5 bases and J 0 bases, with 8 bases left between them. Here the CDR3 reads CASSPDISYEQYF. CDR3 nucleotide sequence: TGTGCCAGCAGCCCCGACATCTCCTACGAGCAGTACTTC.

The rearrangement uses TRBV6-5 and TRBJ1-1; D perhaps matches TRBD1 (6 bases). The CDR3 spans 14 residues. The V end was cut by 6 bases, the J end by 2 bases, with 13 bases between. CDR1 and CDR2 from the germline V gene are MNHEY and SVGAGI. The CDR3 DNA sequence: TGTGCCAGCAGCCGGGACACCATAAACACTGAAGCTTTCTTT. It is translated as CASSRDTINTEAFF.

V is TRBV19 and J is TRBJ1-2; TRBD1 matches 8 bases. Germline trimming cut 5 bases from V and 4 bases from J; bases unmatched to any gene: 9. The CDR3 runs 15 residues. Germline V gene sequence: CDR1 LNHDA, CDR2 SQIVND (reference sequence). DNA of the CDR3: TGTGCCAGTAGTCGTGGGACAGGAAATTCCTATGGCTACACCTTC. This translates into CASSRGTGNSYGYTF.

The chain carries TRBV19 and TRBJ1-4; 7 bases are shared with TRBD1. Per the germline V gene, CDR1 is LNHDA and CDR2 is SQIVND (reference sequence). With V trimmed by 1 base and J by 7 bases, 6 bases remained unmatched. The CDR3 sequence is 15 residues long. The CDR3 nucleotides read TGTGCCAGTAGTATAGGGGGACAGTTTAGTGAAAAACTGTTTTTT. It specifies CASSIGGQFSEKLFF.

The chain links TRBV5-1 to TRBJ2-5; tentative D call: TRBD1 (5 bases). Per the germline V gene, CDR1 is SGHRS and CDR2 is YFSETQ. This CDR3 is built from 14 residues. The V end was cut by 3 bases, the J end by 4 bases, with 13 bases between. The CDR3 region has the DNA TGCGCCAGCAGCTCTGCAGGGATCGGAGAGACCCAGTACTTC. Translation: CASSSAGIGETQYF.

To note about this clone: At one of its ends the junction is not consistent with the germline gene, which may arise from a read error. The chain combines TRBV4-3 with TRBJ2-3; D unresolved. The length of the CDR3 is 15 residues. The germline gives CDR1 LGHNA, CDR2 YSLEER. The CDR3 loop reads CASRQDPGLPDTQYF. DNA for the CDR3: TGCGCCAGCAGGCAAGATCCGGGTTTACCAGATACGCAGTATTTT.